These 23 T cell receptor beta chains were sequenced from one sample in a study of radiotherapy plus CTLA-4 blockade in lung cancer (dated by TCRdb to the late 2010s). Library generation was performed with the immunoSEQ multiplex PCR assay. Not all clones reach the TCRdb copy of this immuneACCESS table, which keeps in-frame sequences only. Checked studies attribute under half of the gap to unresolved V genes and leave the rest unexplained. The sample table records about 38,000 clones; 70% to 90% of these occur just once. The top ten clonotypes cover around a fifth of the sample. This material consisted of peripheral blood, taken from a patient treated with radiotherapy plus ipilimumab. The receptors come from a human donor with non-small cell lung cancer whose response to radiotherapy plus ipilimumab could not be evaluated.

The chain carries TRBV4-2 and TRBJ1-4; tentatively, D is TRBD1 (5 bases). The CDR3 loop spans 15 amino acids. Germline CDR1 LGHNA, CDR2 YNFKEQ. Trimming shortened V by 4 bases and J by 0 bases, and 9 bases separated the two germline ends. CDR3 in DNA: TGTGCCAGCAGCCGGACACCCGCAACTAATGAAAAACTGTTTTTT. It is translated as CASSRTPATNEKLFF.

V usage is TRBV27 and J usage is TRBJ2-1, with 10 bases aligning to TRBD2. The trim removed 3 bases at V and 6 bases at J, leaving 2 bases unmatched. Germline V gene sequence: CDR1 MNHEY, CDR2 SMNVEV (reference sequence). The CDR3 covers 14 residues. CDR3 sequence (DNA): TGTGCCAGCAGTTTTAGCGGGGGGCTCAATGAGCAGTTCTTC. It translates to CASSFSGGLNEQFF.

The chain links TRBV7-9 to TRBJ2-1; tentatively, D is TRBD2 (6 bases). V lost 4 bases to trimming and J lost 0 bases, with 13 bases between them. Germline V gives CDR1 SEHNR, CDR2 FQNEAQ (reference sequence). This CDR3 is 16 amino acids long. The CDR3 loop reads CASSWTIKGSYNEQFF. CDR3 nucleotide sequence: TGTGCCAGCAGCTGGACTATTAAAGGCTCCTACAATGAGCAGTTCTTC.

The V call is TRBV19, the J call TRBJ2-3, with a weak D call TRBD1 (6 bases). The CDR3 totals 14 residues. CDR1 is LNHDA, CDR2 SQIVND, per germline (reference sequence). V was shortened by 9 bases and J by 2 bases, with 15 bases between the two germline ends. The CDR3 spells CASSWGLVTDTQYF. The CDR3 coding sequence is TGTGCCAGCTCTTGGGGGCTTGTCACAGATACGCAGTATTTT.

The rearrangement links TRBV6-5 to TRBJ2-7; possible D gene TRBD1, 6 bases. Deletions cut 0 bases from V and 5 bases from J, with 14 bases between. The CDR3 sequence is 15 residues long. Germline loops: CDR1 MNHEY, CDR2 SVGAGI. CDR3 in amino acids: CASSYSTNRADEQYF. The CDR3 DNA follows: TGTGCCAGCAGTTACTCGACCAACAGGGCCGACGAGCAGTACTTC.

This chain joins TRBV7-2 and TRBJ2-5; D gene ambiguous. The CDR3 totals 13 residues. Germline-derived CDR1 and CDR2 are SGHTA and FQGNSA. V dropped 2 bases and J dropped 2 bases, with 6 bases sitting between them. The CDR3: CASSLWQQETQYF. CDR3 DNA sequence: TGTGCCAGCAGCTTATGGCAGCAAGAGACCCAGTACTTC.

This chain connects TRBV28 to TRBJ1-4; 8 nucleotides align to TRBD1. The CDR3 length is 13 residues. Germline V CDR1 and CDR2: MDHEN, SYDVKM. V was clipped by 7 bases and J by 7 bases; unmatched bases: 5. The CDR3 sequence is CASTRTGLEKLFF. The DNA for the CDR3 is TGTGCCAGCACTAGGACAGGGCTTGAAAAACTGTTTTTT.

The CDR3 DNA follows: TGTGCCATCAAATTCGAACAGGGTGGTACTGAAGCTTTCTTT. Amino acids: CAIKFEQGGTEAFF. This sequence joins TRBV10-3 and TRBJ1-1, with D possibly being TRBD1 (6 bases). V was pared by 7 bases and J by 5 bases, with 17 bases between. The CDR3 is made up of 14 amino acids. CDR1 is ENHRY and CDR2 is SYGVKD in the germline V gene.

The gene calls are TRBV2 and TRBJ1-5, with 8 nucleotides matching TRBD1. The ends lost 2 bases at V and 5 bases at J; junction bases unmatched: 14. Germline V gives CDR1 SNHLY, CDR2 FYNNEI. The CDR3 has 18 residues. The CDR3 sequence: CASSESGRGPFGDQPQHF. DNA for the CDR3: TGTGCCAGCAGTGAAAGTGGCAGGGGGCCCTTCGGGGATCAGCCCCAGCATTTT.

The V call is TRBV25-1, the J call TRBJ1-2, with D maybe TRBD1 (5 bases). Looked up from germline, CDR1 is MGHDK and CDR2 is SYGVNS. This CDR3 spans 13 amino acids. V lost 4 bases, J lost 7 bases, and 13 bases lay in between. The CDR3 nucleotides read TGTGCCAGCAGTGCTTCCCAGGGCGGTGGCTACACCTTC. Residues: CASSASQGGGYTF.

V and J are TRBV5-4 and TRBJ2-2; D unclear. Trimming stripped 4 bases from V and 6 bases from J, with 10 bases between. The germline CDR1 and CDR2 sequences are SGHNT and YYREEE (reference sequence). The CDR3 is 13 residues long. CDR3 protein: CASSPSRAGELFF. CDR3 nucleotides: TGTGCCAGCAGCCCGTCCCGGGCCGGGGAGCTGTTTTTT. Full variable domain (missing parts from reference TRBV5-4 and TRBJ2-2): ETGVTQSPTHLIKTRGQQVTLRCSSQSGHNTVSWYQQALGQGPQFIFQYYREEENGRGNFPPRFSGLQFPNYSSELNVNALELDDSALYLCASSPSRAGELFFGEGSRLTVL.

The V call is TRBV27, the J call TRBJ2-7, with TRBD1 matching 10 bases. Unmatched junction bases numbered 6, after V lost 2 bases and J lost 5 bases. CDR1 and CDR2 (germline): MNHEY, SMNVEV (reference sequence). This CDR3 region has 15 residues. For the CDR3, the DNA is TGTGCCAGCAGTTTAAGGGGACAGGGGACCCACGAGCAGTACTTC. This translates into CASSLRGQGTHEQYF.

The chain carries TRBV28 and TRBJ2-7; 8 bases match TRBD2. V dropped 4 bases and J dropped 7; count of bases not matched to a gene: 15. Germline V gene data show CDR1 as MDHEN and CDR2 as SYDVKM. CDR3 size: 16 residues. The CDR3 DNA reads TGTGCCAGCAGTTCTCCTCTTCCGGGGGGGCCGGGTGAGCAGTACTTC. As protein: CASSSPLPGGPGEQYF.

This chain links TRBV14 with TRBJ1-2; TRBD1 aligns across 8 bases. Germline V lookup: CDR1 SGHDN, CDR2 FVKESK. The J segment lost 6 bases and the V segment lost 3 bases, leaving 6 bases of the junction unmatched. The CDR3 is 14 residues long. CDR3 amino acids: CASSHQTGENGYTF. CDR3 bases: TGTGCCAGCAGCCATCAGACAGGGGAGAATGGCTACACCTTC.

V gene TRBV6-4 combines with J gene TRBJ2-3; D is possibly TRBD1 (6 bases). The CDR3 extends over 15 amino acids. Germline assignment: CDR1 MRHNA and CDR2 SNTAGT. V was trimmed by 4 bases and J by 7 bases, leaving 18 bases between them. The CDR3 bases are TGTGCCAGCAGTGCCGAAGAGGGGGTGGGCCATACGCAGTATTTT. It translates to CASSAEEGVGHTQYF.

This clone was detected a few times. In DNA form, the CDR3 reads TGTGCCAGCAGTCGCGACTCCACTGGGTACAATGAGCAGTTCTTC. It codes for CASSRDSTGYNEQFF. The chain carries TRBV6-4 and TRBJ2-1, with no clear D. This CDR3 region has 15 residues. The V gene lost 5 bases and the J gene lost 4 bases, with 15 bases spanning the gap. Per the germline V gene, CDR1 is MRHNA and CDR2 is SNTAGT.

The chain uses TRBV10-3 and TRBJ2-3; 12 nucleotides match TRBD2. CDR3 length equals 16 residues. V shed 2 bases and J 2 bases; nucleotides not matched to a gene: 2. Per germline, CDR1 ENHRY and CDR2 SYGVKD. This CDR3 is CAISELAGGVTDTQYF. The DNA for the CDR3 is TGTGCCATCAGTGAGCTAGCGGGGGGGGTCACAGATACGCAGTATTTT.

The chain uses TRBV9 and TRBJ2-7, with D possibly being TRBD2 (6 bases). Trimming took off 4 bases at V and 4 bases at J, with 15 bases between the two ends. Per the germline V gene, CDR1 is SGDLS and CDR2 is YYNGEE. The CDR3 consists of 14 residues. As DNA, the CDR3 is TGTGCCAGCAGCCTGGGAAGCGGGCTTTACGAGCAGTACTTC. This codes for CASSLGSGLYEQYF.

A note on this clone: The same CDR3 is also encoded by other DNA sequences in this sample. The chain is built from TRBV6-6 and TRBJ2-7; 7 nucleotides line up with TRBD2. Germline V lookup: CDR1 MNHNY, CDR2 SVGAGI (reference sequence). CDR3 length: 14 residues. V gave up 6 bases and J gave up 0 bases; unmatched junction bases: 5. This CDR3 reads CASRKRGDSYEQYF. In DNA form, the CDR3 reads TGTGCCAGCAGAAAACGGGGGGACTCCTACGAGCAGTACTTC.

This chain connects TRBV10-3 to TRBJ2-2; D perhaps matches TRBD1 (7 bases). CDR3 length: 15 amino acids. Per the germline V gene, CDR1 is ENHRY and CDR2 is SYGVKD. The V end lost 6 bases, the J end lost 4 bases, and 15 bases lay between the germline ends. CDR3 sequence reads: CAIRRRGEVTGELFF. The CDR3 DNA sequence: TGTGCCATCAGACGCAGGGGGGAGGTCACCGGGGAGCTGTTTTTT.

The gene calls are TRBV6-1 and TRBJ2-4, with D maybe TRBD1 (5 bases). The CDR3 is 14 amino acids. The germline CDR1 and CDR2 sequences are MNHNS and SASEGT. Trimming removed 1 base from V and 8 bases from J, with 12 bases in between. CDR3 nucleotide sequence: TGTGCCAGCAGTGAAGGGGCAGGGCTAGACATTCAGTACTTC. This gives the protein CASSEGAGLDIQYF.

This sequence joins TRBV11-3 and TRBJ2-3, with a possible D match to TRBD2 (6 bases). The germline V gene encodes CDR1 SGHNT and CDR2 YENEEA. Deletions cut 3 bases from V and 0 bases from J, with 13 bases between. There are 16 residues in the CDR3. The CDR3 nucleotides read TGTGCCAGCAGCTTGGCGGGACGGCAAAGCACAGATACGCAGTATTTT. This sequence encodes CASSLAGRQSTDTQYF. The variable domain in full, completed from reference TRBV11-3 and TRBJ2-3, reads EAGVVQSPRYKIIEKKQPVAFWCNPISGHNTLYWYLQNLGQGPELLIRYENEEAVDDSQLPKDRFSAERLKGVDSTLKIQPAELGDSAVYLCASSLAGRQSTDTQYFGPGTRLTVL.

With regard to this clone: One junction end disagrees with the germline gene, perhaps due to a read error. The V gene is TRBV16, the J gene TRBJ1-1; TRBD1 matches 7 bases. CDR1 KGHSY and CDR2 FQNENV come from the germline V gene. The CDR3 consists of 16 residues. The CDR3 region has the DNA TGTGCCAGCAGCCAATTTCACACAGGGGTGGACACTGGAGCTTTCTTT. Amino acid sequence: CASSQFHTGVDTGAFF.